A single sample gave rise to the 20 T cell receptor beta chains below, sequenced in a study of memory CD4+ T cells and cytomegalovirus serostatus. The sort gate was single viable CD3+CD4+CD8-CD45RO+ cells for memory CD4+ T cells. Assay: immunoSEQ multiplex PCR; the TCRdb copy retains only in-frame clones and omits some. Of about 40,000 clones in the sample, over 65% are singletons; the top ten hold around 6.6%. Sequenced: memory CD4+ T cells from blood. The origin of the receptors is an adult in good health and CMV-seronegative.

The CDR3 DNA reads as TGTGCCAGCAGCCCGGGACGGAGCTCTGGAAACACCATATATTTT. Translating gives CASSPGRSSGNTIYF. The chain links TRBV7-6 to TRBJ1-3, with D possibly matching TRBD1 (5 bases). This CDR3 region has 15 residues. From germline, CDR1 is SGHVS and CDR2 FNYEAQ. V lost 5 bases and J 0 bases, leaving 11 bases between the germline ends.

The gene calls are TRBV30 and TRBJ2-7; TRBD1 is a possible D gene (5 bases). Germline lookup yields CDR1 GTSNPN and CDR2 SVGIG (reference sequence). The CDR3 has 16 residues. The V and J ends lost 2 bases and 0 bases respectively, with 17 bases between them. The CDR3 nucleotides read TGTGCCTGGAGTCCTCGGACACGCCTTAGCTCCTACGAGCAGTACTTC. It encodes CAWSPRTRLSSYEQYF.

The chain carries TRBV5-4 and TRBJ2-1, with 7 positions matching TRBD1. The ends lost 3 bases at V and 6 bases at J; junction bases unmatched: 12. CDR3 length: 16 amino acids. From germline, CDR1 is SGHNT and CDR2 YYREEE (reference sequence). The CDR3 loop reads CASSSGTAQSLNEQFF. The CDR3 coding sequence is TGTGCCAGCAGCTCGGGGACAGCCCAATCCCTCAATGAGCAGTTCTTC.

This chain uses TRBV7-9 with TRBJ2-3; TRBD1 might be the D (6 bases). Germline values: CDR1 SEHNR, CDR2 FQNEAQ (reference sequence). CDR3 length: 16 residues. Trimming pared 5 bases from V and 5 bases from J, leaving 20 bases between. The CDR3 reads CASSLRPTGAQDTQYF. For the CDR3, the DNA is TGTGCCAGCAGCCTCAGACCGACAGGTGCCCAAGATACGCAGTATTTT.

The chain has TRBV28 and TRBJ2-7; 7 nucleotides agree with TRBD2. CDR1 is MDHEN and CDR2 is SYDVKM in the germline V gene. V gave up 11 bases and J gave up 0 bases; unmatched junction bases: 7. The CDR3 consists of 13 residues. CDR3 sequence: CAGSSGLSYEQYF. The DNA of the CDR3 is TGTGCCGGATCTAGCGGCCTCTCCTACGAGCAGTACTTC.

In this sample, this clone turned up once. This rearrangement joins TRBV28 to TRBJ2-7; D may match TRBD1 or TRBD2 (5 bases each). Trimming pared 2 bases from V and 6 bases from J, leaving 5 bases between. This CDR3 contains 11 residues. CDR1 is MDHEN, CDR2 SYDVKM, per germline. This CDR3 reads CASSLGGEQYF. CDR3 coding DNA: TGTGCCAGCAGTTTAGGGGGCGAGCAGTACTTC.

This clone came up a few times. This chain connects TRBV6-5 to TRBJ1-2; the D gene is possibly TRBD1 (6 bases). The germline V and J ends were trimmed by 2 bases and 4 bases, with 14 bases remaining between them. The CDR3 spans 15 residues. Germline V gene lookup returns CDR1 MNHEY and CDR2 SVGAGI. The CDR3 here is CASSYLDRTSYGYTF. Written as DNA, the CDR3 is TGTGCCAGCAGTTACCTTGACAGGACATCCTATGGCTACACCTTC.

The CDR3 coding sequence is TGTGCCAGCAGCCGGAGGGGAACTGAAGCTTTCTTT. Translated: CASSRRGTEAFF. This sequence joins TRBV11-1 and TRBJ1-1, with TRBD1 as a possible D gene (5 bases). The CDR3 has 12 residues. Trimming shortened V by 5 bases and J by 5 bases, and 9 bases separated the two germline ends. Germline-derived CDR1 and CDR2 are SGHAT and FQDESV (reference sequence).

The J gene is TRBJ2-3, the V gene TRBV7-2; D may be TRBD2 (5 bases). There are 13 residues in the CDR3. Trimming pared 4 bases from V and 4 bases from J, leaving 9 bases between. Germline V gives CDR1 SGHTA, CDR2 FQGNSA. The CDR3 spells CASSSTSSDTQYF. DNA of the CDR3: TGTGCCAGCAGCTCTACTAGTTCAGATACGCAGTATTTT.

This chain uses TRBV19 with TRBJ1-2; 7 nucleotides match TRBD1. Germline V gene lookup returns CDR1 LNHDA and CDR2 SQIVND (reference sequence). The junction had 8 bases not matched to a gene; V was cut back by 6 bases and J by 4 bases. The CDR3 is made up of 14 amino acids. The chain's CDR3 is CASSSWDSPYGYTF. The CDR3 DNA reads TGTGCCAGTAGCTCCTGGGACAGCCCCTATGGCTACACCTTC.

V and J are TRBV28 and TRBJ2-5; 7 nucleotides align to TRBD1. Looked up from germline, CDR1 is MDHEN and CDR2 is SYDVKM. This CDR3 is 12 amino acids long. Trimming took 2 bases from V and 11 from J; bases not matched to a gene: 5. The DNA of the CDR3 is TGTGCCAGCAGTTTAACTCACAGGGGTCAGTACTTC. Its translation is CASSLTHRGQYF.

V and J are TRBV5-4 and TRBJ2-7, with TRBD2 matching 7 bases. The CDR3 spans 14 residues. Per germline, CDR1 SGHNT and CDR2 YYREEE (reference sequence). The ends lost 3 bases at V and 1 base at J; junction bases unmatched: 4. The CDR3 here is CASSWGGRSYEQYF. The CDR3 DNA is TGTGCCAGCAGCTGGGGGGGGAGGTCCTACGAGCAGTACTTC.

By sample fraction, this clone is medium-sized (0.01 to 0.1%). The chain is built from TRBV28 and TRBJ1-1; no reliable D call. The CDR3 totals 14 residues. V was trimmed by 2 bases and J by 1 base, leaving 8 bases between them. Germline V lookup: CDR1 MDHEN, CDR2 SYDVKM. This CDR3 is CASSLLRGNTEAFF. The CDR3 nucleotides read TGTGCCAGCAGTTTACTGCGCGGGAACACTGAAGCTTTCTTT. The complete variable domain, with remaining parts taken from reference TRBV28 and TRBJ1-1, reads DVKVTQSSRYLVKRTGEKVFLECVQDMDHENMFWYRQDPGLGLRLIYFSYDVKMKEKGDIPEGYSVSREKKERFSLILESASTNQTSMYLCASSLLRGNTEAFFGQGTRLTVV.

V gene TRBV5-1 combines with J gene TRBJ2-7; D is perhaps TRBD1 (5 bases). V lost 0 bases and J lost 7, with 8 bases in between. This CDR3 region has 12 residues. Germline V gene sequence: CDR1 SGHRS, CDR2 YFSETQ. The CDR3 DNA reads TGCGCCAGCAGCTTGGATGGGGCAGAGCAGTACTTC. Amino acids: CASSLDGAEQYF. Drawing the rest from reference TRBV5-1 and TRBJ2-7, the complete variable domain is KAGVTQTPRYLIKTRGQQVTLSCSPISGHRSVSWYQQTPGQGLQFLFEYFSETQRNKGNFPGRFSGRQFSNSRSEMNVSTLELGDSALYLCASSLDGAEQYFGPGTRLTVT.

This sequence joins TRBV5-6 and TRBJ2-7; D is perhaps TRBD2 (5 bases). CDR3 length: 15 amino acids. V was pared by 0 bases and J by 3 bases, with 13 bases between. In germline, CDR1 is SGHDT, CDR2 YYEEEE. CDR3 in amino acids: CASSLGGLLGYEQYF. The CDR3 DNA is TGTGCCAGCAGCTTGGGAGGGCTCTTGGGCTACGAGCAGTACTTC.

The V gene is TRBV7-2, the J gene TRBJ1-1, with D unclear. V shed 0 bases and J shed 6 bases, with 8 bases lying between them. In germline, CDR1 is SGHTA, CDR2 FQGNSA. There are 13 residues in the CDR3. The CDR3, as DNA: TGTGCCAGCAGCTTAGCGCTAGTGGCTGAAGCTTTCTTT. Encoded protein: CASSLALVAEAFF.

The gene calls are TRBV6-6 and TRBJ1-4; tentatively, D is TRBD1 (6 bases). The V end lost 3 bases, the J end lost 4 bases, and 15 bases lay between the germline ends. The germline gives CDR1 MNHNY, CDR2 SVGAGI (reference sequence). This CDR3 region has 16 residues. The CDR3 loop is CASSYHRDKVNEKLFF. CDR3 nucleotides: TGTGCCAGCAGTTATCACCGGGACAAAGTTAATGAAAAACTGTTTTTT.

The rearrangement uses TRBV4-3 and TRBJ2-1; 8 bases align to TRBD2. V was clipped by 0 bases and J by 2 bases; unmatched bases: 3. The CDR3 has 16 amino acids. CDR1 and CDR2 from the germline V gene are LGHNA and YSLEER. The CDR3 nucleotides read TGCGCCAGCAGCCAAGATTGGGGACTAGCCTACAATGAGCAGTTCTTC. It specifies CASSQDWGLAYNEQFF.

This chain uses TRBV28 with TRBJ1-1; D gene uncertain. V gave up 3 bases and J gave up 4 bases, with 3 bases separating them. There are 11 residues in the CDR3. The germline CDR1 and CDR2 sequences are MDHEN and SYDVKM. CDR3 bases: TGTGCCAGCAGTTTTATCACTGAAGCTTTCTTT. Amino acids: CASSFITEAFF. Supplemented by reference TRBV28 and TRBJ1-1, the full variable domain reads DVKVTQSSRYLVKRTGEKVFLECVQDMDHENMFWYRQDPGLGLRLIYFSYDVKMKEKGDIPEGYSVSREKKERFSLILESASTNQTSMYLCASSFITEAFFGQGTRLTVV.

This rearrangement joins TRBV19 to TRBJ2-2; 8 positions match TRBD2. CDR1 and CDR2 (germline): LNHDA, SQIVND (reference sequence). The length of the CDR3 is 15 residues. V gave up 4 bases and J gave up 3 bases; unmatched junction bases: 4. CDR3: CASSTRAGDTGELFF. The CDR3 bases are TGTGCCAGTAGTACTAGAGCGGGAGACACCGGGGAGCTGTTTTTT.